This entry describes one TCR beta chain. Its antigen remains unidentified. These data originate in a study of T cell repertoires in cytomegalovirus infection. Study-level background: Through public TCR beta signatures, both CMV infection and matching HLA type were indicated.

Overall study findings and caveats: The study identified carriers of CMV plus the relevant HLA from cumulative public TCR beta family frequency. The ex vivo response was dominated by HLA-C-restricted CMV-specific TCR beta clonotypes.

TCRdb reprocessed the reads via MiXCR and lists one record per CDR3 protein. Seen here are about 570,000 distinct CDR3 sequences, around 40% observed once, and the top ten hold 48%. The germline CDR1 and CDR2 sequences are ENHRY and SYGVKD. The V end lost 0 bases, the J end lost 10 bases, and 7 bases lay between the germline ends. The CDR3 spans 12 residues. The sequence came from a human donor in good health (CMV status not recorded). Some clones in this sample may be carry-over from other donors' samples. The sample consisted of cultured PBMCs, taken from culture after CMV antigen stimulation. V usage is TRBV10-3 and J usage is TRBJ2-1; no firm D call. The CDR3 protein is CAISESGSEQFF. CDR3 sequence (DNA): TGTGCCATCAGTGAGTCAGGGTCGGAGCAGTTCTTC.